This T cell receptor beta chain emerged from a study of a mutant IDH1 vaccine in newly diagnosed glioma. Turning to the study itself: Most patients had received both radiotherapy and temozolomide, the prior options being radiotherapy, temozolomide, or both. General study points: Among patients, 93.3% showed immune responses induced by the vaccine. Apparently unrelated to pseudoprogression were changes in the top peripheral T cell clonotypes.

Sequenced by immunoSEQ multiplex PCR; TCRdb stores in-frame clones only, minus some. The sample comprises 80,000 to 100,000 clones, over 75% of which are singletons, and roughly 5% rests with the top ten. Details on this clone: Its antigen is undetermined. Compared with germline, one end of the junction differs, possibly owing to a read error.

This CDR3 has 13 amino acids. Germline loops: CDR1 SGHDT, CDR2 YYEEEE. The time point here: baseline, week 1 (first vaccination visit). The treatment here: pre-vaccination baseline after standard-of-care therapy. The TCR was taken from a man between 35 and 55 years old with glioma. Some clones in this sample may be carry-over from other donors' samples. This sample comprised PBMCs, obtained from a glioma patient treated with radiotherapy, temozolomide or both. The V gene is TRBV5-6, the J gene TRBJ1-6; D remains ambiguous. For the CDR3, the DNA is TGTGCCAGCAGTTTGGCGTATAATTCACCCCTCCACTTT. It is translated as CASSLAYNSPLHF.